The T cell receptor (beta chain) under discussion was sequenced for a study of blood T cell repertoires in COVID-19. Study-level information: Some COVID-19 samples were acute and others convalescent; all came from the United States, Italy and Spain. PBMCs, B-cell-depleted T cells, or T cells provided the cDNA or gDNA that made up the material.

In the authors' methods: By means of reference gene primer amplification, nucleated cell counts were estimated. The protocol was immunoSEQ multiplex PCR, while the TCRdb copy is restricted to in-frame clones and leaves out a portion. D and trimming were read from the DNA, whereas the V and J calls and clone size are those reported in that table. The table includes under 100,000 clones, roughly 92% detected once. Between the trimmed V and J ends, which lost 2 bases and 5 bases, there was a span of 9 bases. CDR3 length: 13 amino acids. The germline gives CDR1 MNHNY, CDR2 SVGAGI (reference sequence). The rearrangement links TRBV6-6 to TRBJ2-5; no definite D call. Sequenced material: peripheral blood. This TCR came from a woman aged 55-69 years with active COVID-19. The CDR3 spells CASSYRRSETQYF. CDR3 nucleotide sequence: TGTGCCAGCAGTTACCGCCGGTCGGAGACCCAGTACTTC.